These 4 T cell receptor beta chains share one sample of origin, sequenced in a study of metastatic and nonmetastatic thyroid tumors. With MiXCR, TCRdb reprocessed the PCR reads. This table holds approximately 84,000 clones, around 14% found once. No patient received treatment before thyroid surgery. The sample taken for sequencing was blood. These TCRs come from a female donor with papillary thyroid cancer or a benign thyroid nodule (not recorded which). Some clones in this sample may be carry-over from other donors' samples.

This clone was observed at least ten times. This chain links TRBV9 with TRBJ1-1, with a weak D call TRBD1 (5 bases). CDR3 size: 14 residues. Germline CDR1 is SGDLS and CDR2 is YYNGEE. V was shortened by 0 bases and J by 1 base, with 7 bases between the two germline ends. CDR3 nucleotide sequence: TGTGCCAGCAGCGTAGACGGGGGGAACACTGAAGCTTTCTTT. It is translated as CASSVDGGNTEAFF.

This clone was seen a few times. The junction differs from germline at one of its ends, possibly a read error. The V gene is TRBV12-3 or TRBV12-4, the J gene TRBJ1-1, with no clear D. This CDR3 spans 15 amino acids. CDR3 nucleotide sequence: TGTGCCAGCATTCTCCCATTGGGCCATCGAGCTGAATCTTTCTTT. The encoded protein is CASILPLGHRAESFF.

J is TRBJ2-1 and V is TRBV4-3; tentatively, D is TRBD1 (5 bases). The CDR3 runs to 15 residues. Germline V gene lookup returns CDR1 LGHNA and CDR2 YSLEER. V lost 0 bases to trimming and J lost 2 bases, with 8 bases between them. This chain's CDR3 is CASSQEGRTYNEQFF. The CDR3 DNA reads TGCGCCAGCAGCCAAGAGGGGCGGACCTACAATGAGCAGTTCTTC.

Points on this clone: One junction end disagrees with the germline gene, perhaps due to a read error. The V and J genes are TRBV10-2 and TRBJ1-5, with TRBD1 identical over 7 bases. The germline gives CDR1 WSHSY, CDR2 SAAADI. The CDR3 runs to 17 residues. As DNA, the CDR3 is TGCGCCATCAGTGAGTGTTCAGGGGGTGGTAGGGATCAGCCCCAGCATTTT. Amino acids: CAISECSGGGRDQPQHF.